The rows below give T cell receptor beta chains drawn from one sample of a study of T cells in Graves' hyperthyroidism and ophthalmopathy. MiXCR, run by TCRdb on the multiplex PCR reads, gives a single entry per CDR3 protein. Among some 460,000 distinct CDR3 sequences, approximately 14% were seen once, and the ten largest hold about 7.7%. The source material was blood. These receptor sequences come from a woman aged 18-29 years with Graves' hyperthyroidism. The conserved cysteine and the conserved F or W are not part of the CDR3 here.

ASSAHSIYEQY TRBV2
ASSLWQGIGEQF TRBV5-1
ASSLLEISGDSSSGNTIY TRBV12-3/TRBV12-4
ASSLDGGDRLLATNEKLF TRBV7-6
ASSRLGTYEQY TRBV6-1
ASSSAGRGGISYEQY TRBV5-1
SAREGLMTGVPNSHTNYGYT TRBV20-1
ASPGLGGGASSYNEQF TRBV6-2/TRBV6-3
ASGPKGARTGNEQF TRBV12-5
ASSYVGRVYEQY TRBV6-2/TRBV6-3
ASSLSWSDTQY TRBV27
ASSDRAANEKLF TRBV10-2
ASSPKTDTQY TRBV5-1
ATNPLGLNTEAF TRBV6-2/TRBV6-3
ASSSPPGYGYT TRBV5-1
ASSPGTGGGSPLH TRBV18
ASESSRSFYGYT TRBV6-2/TRBV6-3
ATIERTGRNEQY TRBV6-1
ASCSAGGNNEQF TRBV6-1
ASSSGLAGPGGSYNEQF TRBV5-1
ASSDSGSSYNEQF TRBV5-1
ASLGGEKLF TRBV3-1
SARDPGAFYGYT TRBV20-1
ASSFPGSRTDTQY TRBV7-2
SASHPGSLALGETQY TRBV20-1
ASSLGLAGGRLYNEQF TRBV6-1
ACWGGFGYT TRBV30
SATRQGNEQF TRBV29-1
ASRLIPSSGETDTQY TRBV5-1
ASSLRLSGNTIY TRBV7-9
SVDSRGGEAF TRBV29-1
ASSISTGYEQY TRBV19
ASSAYDQSGEAF TRBV9
ATSSWDSHDYGYT TRBV15
ASSWAPGLPNTEAF TRBV6-2/TRBV6-3
SARMGAGEQF TRBV20-1
ASSLEQSSYNEQF TRBV5-1
ASSLDGFNYGYT TRBV5-1
ASSERGEQY TRBV2
AGSEPGTGGREQY TRBV6-1
ASSVGLSGRDTQY TRBV9